The 24 T cell receptor beta chains below come from one sample, sequenced in a study of blood T cell repertoires in COVID-19. Assay used: immunoSEQ multiplex PCR; TCRdb lists only in-frame clones, some missing. Of fewer than 450,000 clones in the sample, 90% were seen once. Input material: PBMCs or T cells enriched from blood (not recorded which). Every receptor here comes from a man in his late teens or twenties who had recovered from COVID-19.

J is TRBJ2-3 and V is TRBV3-1 (or the pseudogene TRBV3-2); 7 nucleotides match TRBD2. Unmatched junction bases numbered 6, after V lost 1 base and J lost 5 bases. In germline, CDR1 is LGHDT, CDR2 YNNKEL (reference sequence). The CDR3 sequence is 15 residues long. CDR3 nucleotide sequence: TGTGCCAGCAGCCAAGCCGGGGAGGGAATAGATACGCAGTATTTT. Residues: CASSQAGEGIDTQYF.

A word on this clone: Other DNA sequences in the same sample also yield this CDR3. The chain recombines TRBV29-1 with TRBJ1-1; D unclear. Germline V gene sequence: CDR1 SQVTM, CDR2 ANQGSEA. The CDR3 length is 12 residues. V dropped 4 bases and J dropped 1 base, with 7 bases sitting between them. This CDR3 reads CSVVRGNTEAFF. DNA for the CDR3: TGCAGCGTTGTCCGGGGGAACACTGAAGCTTTCTTT.

The V call is TRBV10-3, the J call TRBJ2-1, with TRBD2 matching 14 bases. Looked up from germline, CDR1 is ENHRY and CDR2 is SYGVKD. The CDR3 is made up of 14 amino acids. J was trimmed by 9 bases and V by 6 bases; bases with no gene match: 4. The CDR3, as DNA: TGTGCCATCAGCGGGACTAGCGGGAGAGGTGAGCAGTTCTTC. It translates to CAISGTSGRGEQFF.

The CDR3 here is CASSPRDRRNTEAFF. In DNA form, the CDR3 reads TGTGCCAGCTCCCCCAGGGACAGAAGGAACACTGAAGCTTTCTTT. The genes are TRBV18 and TRBJ1-1; 7 nucleotides align to TRBD1. With 6 bases clipped from V and 1 base from J, the junction kept 8 bases outside the gene matches. Per germline, CDR1 KGHSH and CDR2 LQKENI. The CDR3 runs 15 residues.

J is TRBJ1-2 and V is TRBV11-1, with 9 bases matching TRBD1. CDR1 and CDR2 from the germline V gene are SGHAT and FQDESV (reference sequence). V was pared by 6 bases and J by 9 bases, with 5 bases of the junction left unmatched. The CDR3 has 12 amino acids. The CDR3 DNA reads TGTGCCAGCAGTTCAGGACAGGGGAGCTACACCTTC. It codes for CASSSGQGSYTF.

This sequence joins TRBV5-4 and TRBJ1-1; 7 bases are shared with TRBD1. V was pared by 6 bases and J by 4 bases, with 6 bases of the junction left unmatched. Germline CDR1 and CDR2: SGHNT and YYREEE (reference sequence). The CDR3 sequence is 13 residues long. As DNA, the CDR3 is TGTGCCAGCATCCGCGAGGGGGCCACTGAAGCTTTCTTT. Protein product: CASIREGATEAFF.

This chain links TRBV3-1 (or the pseudogene TRBV3-2) with TRBJ1-2, with a possible D match to TRBD1 (6 bases). The germline CDR1 and CDR2 sequences are LGHDT and YNNKEL (reference sequence). The CDR3 has 13 amino acids. V was clipped by 7 bases and J by 8 bases, with 17 bases between them. CDR3: CASTDRTNGGYTF. The CDR3 DNA sequence: TGTGCCAGCACCGACAGGACCAATGGGGGCTACACCTTC.

The chain combines TRBV11-2 with TRBJ1-4; 8 bases align to TRBD1. The V and J ends lost 4 bases and 5 bases, in that order; junction bases with no gene match: 15. This CDR3 region has 18 residues. Per germline, CDR1 SGHAT and CDR2 FQNNGV. DNA of the CDR3: TGTGCCAGCAGCTCTCCGACAGGGGAGGCCGGGCGGAATGAAAAACTGTTTTTT. It codes for CASSSPTGEAGRNEKLFF.

The rearrangement links TRBV30 to TRBJ1-1, with a possible D match to TRBD1 (5 bases). CDR1 and CDR2 from the germline V gene are GTSNPN and SVGIG (reference sequence). CDR3 length: 14 residues. Trimming cost V 4 bases and J 1 base, with 13 bases left between them. CDR3 DNA sequence: TGTGCCTGGACTCTCGGGGGGAGGAACACTGAAGCTTTCTTT. Protein: CAWTLGGRNTEAFF.

The rearrangement joins TRBV6-5 to TRBJ1-2, with 10 bases aligning to TRBD1. With V trimmed by 6 bases and J by 8 bases, 12 bases remained unmatched. The CDR3 has 15 residues. Per germline, CDR1 MNHEY and CDR2 SVGAGI. CDR3: CASSRGDRGREGYTF. CDR3 nucleotide sequence: TGTGCCAGCAGCAGGGGGGACAGGGGCAGAGAAGGCTACACCTTC.

The rearrangement links TRBV5-6 to TRBJ2-2, with 8 bases lining up with TRBD1. Germline values: CDR1 SGHDT, CDR2 YYEEEE. This CDR3 region has 17 residues. The junction had 10 bases not matched to a gene; V was cut back by 2 bases and J by 4 bases. The CDR3 bases are TGTGCCAGCAGCTTACAGGGGGGTAGAGTTTTCACCGGGGAGCTGTTTTTT. It is translated as CASSLQGGRVFTGELFF.

The V and J genes are TRBV19 and TRBJ1-6; D call uncertain. There are 17 residues in the CDR3. With 3 bases removed from V and 0 bases from J, the gap between germline ends came to 12 bases. From germline, CDR1 is LNHDA and CDR2 SQIVND (reference sequence). This CDR3 reads CASSMLGVSSYNSPLHF. The DNA for the CDR3 is TGTGCCAGTAGTATGTTAGGAGTCAGCTCCTATAATTCACCCCTCCACTTT.

The genes are TRBV30 and TRBJ2-1; D unresolved. V gave up 2 bases and J gave up 9 bases, with 8 bases separating them. The germline V gene has CDR1 GTSNPN and CDR2 SVGIG (reference sequence). This CDR3 contains 11 residues. CDR3 protein: CAWSFSSEQFF. The CDR3 nucleotides are TGTGCCTGGAGTTTTAGCAGTGAGCAGTTCTTC.

The V and J genes are TRBV2 and TRBJ1-6; D unclear. V was shortened by 6 bases and J by 7 bases, with 10 bases between the two germline ends. The CDR3 is 13 residues long. CDR1 is SNHLY, CDR2 FYNNEI, per germline. The CDR3 protein is CASSPGANSPLHF. The CDR3 nucleotides read TGTGCCAGCAGCCCCGGAGCGAATTCACCCCTCCACTTT.

The chain links TRBV6-4 to TRBJ1-2; 7 bases fit TRBD1. This CDR3 region has 18 residues. After removal of 2 bases from V and 4 bases from J, the junction contained 16 bases not matched to a gene. Germline assignment: CDR1 MRHNA and CDR2 SNTAGT. DNA of the CDR3: TGTGCCAGCAGTGACCTGGAGGGGGACAGAGTTAAGGTCTATGGCTACACCTTC. Translated: CASSDLEGDRVKVYGYTF.

The chain recombines TRBV28 with TRBJ2-3; 11 bases align to TRBD2. The trim removed 5 bases at V and 2 bases at J, leaving 6 bases unmatched. The CDR3 is 16 amino acids. CDR1 is MDHEN, CDR2 SYDVKM, per germline. The CDR3 bases are TGTGCCAGCAGTCAAAGGACTAGCGGGTTCACAGATACGCAGTATTTT. Translating it yields CASSQRTSGFTDTQYF.

This clone was detected only a few times. The chain is built from TRBV6-5 and TRBJ1-5, with D perhaps TRBD1 (6 bases). Deletions cut 8 bases from V and 0 bases from J, with 14 bases between. The CDR3 runs to 15 residues. Germline V gene lookup returns CDR1 MNHEY and CDR2 SVGAGI. The CDR3: CASRLEGDSNQPQHF. The CDR3 region has the DNA TGTGCCAGCCGTTTAGAGGGGGATAGCAATCAGCCCCAGCATTTT.

This chain links TRBV4-1 with TRBJ2-3; D call uncertain. Germline V gene lookup returns CDR1 MGHRA and CDR2 YSYEKL. The CDR3 is 15 amino acids. V was cut by 0 bases and J by 3 bases, with 10 bases left in between. As DNA, the CDR3 is TGCGCCAGCAGCCAAGACCTCCGACTTACAGATACGCAGTATTTT. Its translation: CASSQDLRLTDTQYF.

This chain connects TRBV19 to TRBJ2-7; tentative D call: TRBD1 (5 bases). This CDR3 spans 13 amino acids. Germline assignment: CDR1 LNHDA and CDR2 SQIVND (reference sequence). V gave up 8 bases and J gave up 0 bases, with 11 bases separating them. CDR3 nucleotides: TGTGCCAGTCTACGGACACCCTCCTACGAGCAGTACTTC. Protein sequence: CASLRTPSYEQYF.

The chain combines TRBV18 with TRBJ2-7; weak D call: TRBD2 (5 bases). This CDR3 comprises 12 residues. Germline V gives CDR1 KGHSH, CDR2 LQKENI. The V end was cut by 6 bases, the J end by 3 bases, with 9 bases between. The chain's CDR3 is CASSRGGYEQYF. In nucleotides, the CDR3 is TGTGCCAGCTCCCGGGGTGGCTACGAGCAGTACTTC.

The CDR3 region is CASRSGDRRRSGGYTF. The DNA of the CDR3 is TGCGCCAGCAGGTCCGGAGACAGGCGGCGAAGCGGTGGCTACACCTTC. The V gene is TRBV10-2, the J gene TRBJ1-2, with a tentative D call TRBD1 (6 bases). Trimming shortened V by 6 bases and J by 7 bases, and 24 bases separated the two germline ends. Germline CDR1 and CDR2: WSHSY and SAAADI. This CDR3 spans 16 amino acids.

The chain joins TRBV18 to TRBJ1-4, with a possible D match to TRBD1 (6 bases). Germline V gene data show CDR1 as KGHSH and CDR2 as LQKENI. V was shortened by 6 bases and J by 8 bases, with 16 bases between the two germline ends. The CDR3 runs to 14 residues. CDR3 region: CASSSGHPIEKLFF. In DNA, the CDR3 is TGTGCCAGCTCGTCGGGACATCCAATCGAAAAACTGTTTTTT.

The chain couples TRBV7-8 to TRBJ1-2; possible D gene TRBD1, 5 bases. Between the trimmed V and J ends, which lost 1 base and 5 bases, there was a span of 17 bases. Germline V gene sequence: CDR1 SGHVS, CDR2 FQNEAQ. The CDR3 spans 16 residues. CDR3 residues: CASSLGQPSFTYGYTF. The CDR3 DNA is TGTGCCAGCAGCTTAGGACAGCCCTCTTTTACTTATGGCTACACCTTC.

V usage is TRBV28 and J usage is TRBJ2-5, with D perhaps TRBD1 (5 bases). This CDR3 region has 12 residues. The germline V and J ends were trimmed by 6 bases and 1 base, with 6 bases remaining between them. Germline-derived CDR1 and CDR2 are MDHEN and SYDVKM. The CDR3 DNA follows: TGTGCCAGCAGAGACAGCCAAGAGACCCAGTACTTC. Protein product: CASRDSQETQYF.